These T cell receptor beta chains were read from a single sample in a study of response to subunit inactivated influenza vaccine. TCRdb re-derived calls from the RT-PCR reads in MiXCR, one entry per CDR3 protein. The sample has under 500,000 distinct CDR3 sequences, approximately 11% seen once; the top ten hold about an eighth. The material sequenced was PBMCs from blood, taken 40 to 50 days after vaccination. Source of these receptors: a man in his fifties or sixties who received an inactivated influenza vaccine. The CDR3 runs from the conserved cysteine through the conserved F or W. D genes are given only for firm matches. The size of a clone is reported for some rows only, either as once, few or many, or as a class for expanded clones.

j_call: TRBJ2-2; v_call: TRBV12-3/TRBV12-4; clone_size: NA; d_call: TRBD1; cdr3_aa: CASRADREAAGELFF; cdr3_nt: TGTGCCAGCAGAGCCGACAGGGAAGCTGCCGGGGAGCTGTTTTTT
j_call: TRBJ1-1; v_call: TRBV4-1; clone_size: many; d_call: NA; cdr3_aa: CASSQDWRGDTEAFF; cdr3_nt: TGCGCCAGCAGCCAAGATTGGAGGGGGGACACTGAAGCTTTCTTT
j_call: TRBJ2-7; v_call: TRBV4-1; clone_size: NA; d_call: NA; cdr3_aa: CASSQARGSSYEQYF; cdr3_nt: TGCGCCAGCAGCCAAGCTCGGGGGAGCTCCTACGAGCAGTACTTC
j_call: TRBJ2-7; v_call: TRBV7-9; clone_size: NA; d_call: NA; cdr3_aa: CASSLEGPGKQYF; cdr3_nt: TGTGCCAGCAGCTTGGAGGGCCCGGGGAAGCAGTACTTC
j_call: TRBJ1-2; v_call: TRBV10-3; clone_size: many; d_call: NA; cdr3_aa: CAISDLGGGYTF; cdr3_nt: TGTGCCATCAGTGACCTAGGAGGGGGCTACACCTTC
j_call: TRBJ2-7; v_call: TRBV12-3/TRBV12-4; clone_size: many; d_call: TRBD2; cdr3_aa: CASRGLAGLSYEQYF; cdr3_nt: TGTGCCAGCAGAGGACTAGCGGGACTCTCCTACGAGCAGTACTTC
j_call: TRBJ2-7; v_call: TRBV6-2/TRBV6-3; clone_size: NA; d_call: NA; cdr3_aa: CASSYVDIDYEQYF; cdr3_nt: TGTGCCAGCAGTTACGTTGATATCGACTACGAGCAGTACTTC
j_call: TRBJ2-7; v_call: TRBV7-2; clone_size: NA; d_call: TRBD1; cdr3_aa: CASSFETGHYEQYF; cdr3_nt: TGTGCCAGCAGCTTTGAGACAGGGCACTACGAGCAGTACTTC
j_call: TRBJ2-7; v_call: TRBV7-6; clone_size: many; d_call: NA; cdr3_aa: CASSLVPHEQYF; cdr3_nt: TGTGCCAGCAGCTTAGTCCCCCACGAGCAGTACTTC
j_call: TRBJ1-5; v_call: TRBV20-1; clone_size: few; d_call: NA; cdr3_aa: CSAREGGPGQPQHF; cdr3_nt: TGCAGTGCTAGAGAGGGGGGGCCGGGGCAGCCCCAGCATTTT
j_call: TRBJ2-1; v_call: TRBV2; clone_size: NA; d_call: TRBD2; cdr3_aa: CASRGTSGSYNEQFF; cdr3_nt: TGTGCCAGCAGGGGGACTAGCGGGAGTTACAATGAGCAGTTCTTC
j_call: TRBJ2-1; v_call: TRBV20-1; clone_size: few; d_call: TRBD2; cdr3_aa: CSAAPAGANEQFF; cdr3_nt: TGCAGTGCTGCCCCAGCGGGAGCCAATGAGCAGTTCTTC
j_call: TRBJ2-3; v_call: TRBV20-1; clone_size: few; d_call: TRBD2; cdr3_aa: CSARALDPTSIQDTQYF; cdr3_nt: TGCAGTGCTAGAGCGCTTGACCCGACTAGCATTCAAGATACGCAGTATTTT
j_call: TRBJ2-7; v_call: TRBV6-5; clone_size: many; d_call: NA; cdr3_aa: CASSRNYEQYF; cdr3_nt: TGTGCCAGCAGCCGAAACTACGAGCAGTACTTC
j_call: TRBJ2-5; v_call: TRBV20-1; clone_size: NA; d_call: NA; cdr3_aa: CSARGGYEETQYF; cdr3_nt: TGCAGTGCTCGCGGGGGCTATGAGGAGACCCAGTACTTC
j_call: TRBJ2-6; v_call: TRBV7-3; clone_size: NA; d_call: NA; cdr3_aa: CASSADPSGANVLTF; cdr3_nt: TGTGCCAGCAGCGCGGACCCTTCTGGGGCCAACGTCCTGACTTTC
j_call: TRBJ2-1; v_call: TRBV6-1; clone_size: few; d_call: TRBD2; cdr3_aa: CASTSRRAGAPDEQFF; cdr3_nt: TGTGCCAGCACCTCTCGGCGAGCGGGGGCCCCAGATGAGCAGTTCTTC
j_call: TRBJ1-1; v_call: TRBV20-1; clone_size: many; d_call: NA; cdr3_aa: CSARELKGIDTEAFF; cdr3_nt: TGCAGTGCTAGGGAGCTTAAGGGGATCGACACTGAAGCTTTCTTT
j_call: TRBJ1-1; v_call: TRBV10-3; clone_size: many; d_call: NA; cdr3_aa: CAIRGADRSTEAFF; cdr3_nt: TGTGCCATCAGGGGGGCGGACAGATCGACTGAAGCTTTCTTT
j_call: TRBJ2-3; v_call: TRBV20-1; clone_size: NA; d_call: NA; cdr3_aa: CSARDRGRASTDTQYF; cdr3_nt: TGCAGTGCTAGAGATCGAGGGCGGGCGAGCACAGATACGCAGTATTTT
j_call: TRBJ1-3; v_call: TRBV4-1; clone_size: once; d_call: NA; cdr3_aa: CASSQPGRSGNTIYF; cdr3_nt: TGCGCCAGCAGCCAACCCGGGAGGTCTGGAAACACCATATATTTT
j_call: TRBJ2-1; v_call: TRBV7-2; clone_size: many; d_call: NA; cdr3_aa: CASSPYEVLNNEQFF; cdr3_nt: TGTGCCAGCAGCCCATATGAGGTACTCAACAATGAGCAGTTCTTC
j_call: TRBJ2-5; v_call: TRBV28; clone_size: NA; d_call: NA; cdr3_aa: CASSSGQVGGETQYF; cdr3_nt: TGTGCCAGCAGTTCAGGACAGGTTGGGGGGGAGACCCAGTACTTC
j_call: TRBJ2-1; v_call: TRBV29-1; clone_size: many; d_call: NA; cdr3_aa: CSVEDGNSEVYNEQFF; cdr3_nt: TGCAGCGTTGAAGATGGGAATAGTGAAGTCTACAATGAGCAGTTCTTC
j_call: TRBJ2-5; v_call: TRBV20-1; clone_size: NA; d_call: NA; cdr3_aa: CSASFGVQETQYF; cdr3_nt: TGCAGTGCTAGCTTCGGGGTGCAAGAGACCCAGTACTTC
j_call: TRBJ1-6; v_call: TRBV5-6; clone_size: NA; d_call: NA; cdr3_aa: CASSLLFVVDGRALNSPLHF; cdr3_nt: TGTGCCAGCAGCTTGTTGTTCGTGGTGGACGGAAGGGCCTTGAATTCACCCCTCCACTTT
j_call: TRBJ2-3; v_call: TRBV4-3; clone_size: few; d_call: NA; cdr3_aa: CASSQEWGSVRTDTQYF; cdr3_nt: TGCGCCAGCAGCCAAGAATGGGGCTCGGTCAGGACAGATACGCAGTATTTT
j_call: TRBJ2-3; v_call: TRBV20-1; clone_size: many; d_call: TRBD2; cdr3_aa: CSANLGLALRLSTDTQYF; cdr3_nt: TGCAGTGCGAATCTCGGACTAGCTTTGAGACTAAGCACAGATACGCAGTATTTT
j_call: TRBJ1-1; v_call: TRBV12-3/TRBV12-4; clone_size: many; d_call: NA; cdr3_aa: CASSHARGYTEAFF; cdr3_nt: TGTGCCAGCAGTCATGCTCGCGGCTACACTGAAGCTTTCTTT
j_call: TRBJ2-5; v_call: TRBV12-3/TRBV12-4; clone_size: few; d_call: NA; cdr3_aa: CASNEAGFSETQYF; cdr3_nt: TGTGCCAGCAACGAGGCAGGGTTCAGTGAGACCCAGTACTTC
j_call: TRBJ2-1; v_call: TRBV12-3/TRBV12-4; clone_size: NA; d_call: NA; cdr3_aa: CASSPMGGPYNEQFF; cdr3_nt: TGTGCCAGCAGTCCTATGGGGGGGCCCTACAATGAGCAGTTCTTC
j_call: TRBJ1-3; v_call: TRBV10-1; clone_size: NA; d_call: NA; cdr3_aa: CASSESGGPGNTIYF; cdr3_nt: TGCGCCAGCAGTGAGTCTGGAGGACCTGGAAACACCATATATTTT
j_call: TRBJ2-2; v_call: TRBV4-2; clone_size: few; d_call: TRBD1; cdr3_aa: CASSRPWDRGTGELFF; cdr3_nt: TGTGCCAGCAGCCGACCGTGGGACAGGGGGACCGGGGAGCTGTTTTTT
j_call: TRBJ2-3; v_call: TRBV10-3; clone_size: few; d_call: NA; cdr3_aa: CAISEGSGGGPDTQYF; cdr3_nt: TGTGCCATCAGTGAGGGGTCCGGAGGGGGCCCAGATACGCAGTATTTT
j_call: TRBJ2-7; v_call: TRBV20-1; clone_size: NA; d_call: TRBD2; cdr3_aa: CSATKLAVSYEQYF; cdr3_nt: TGCAGTGCAACCAAGCTAGCGGTTTCGTACGAGCAGTACTTC
j_call: TRBJ1-1; v_call: TRBV6-2/TRBV6-3; clone_size: NA; d_call: NA; cdr3_aa: CASSYSAGDTEAFF; cdr3_nt: TGTGCCAGCAGTTACTCCGCAGGGGACACTGAAGCTTTCTTT
j_call: TRBJ2-1; v_call: TRBV7-2; clone_size: many; d_call: NA; cdr3_aa: CASSLTSSGEQFF; cdr3_nt: TGTGCCAGCAGCTTGACTAGTTCCGGTGAGCAGTTCTTC
j_call: TRBJ2-1; v_call: TRBV10-3; clone_size: few; d_call: NA; cdr3_aa: CATLRAGYNEQFF; cdr3_nt: TGTGCCACGCTGAGGGCCGGCTACAATGAGCAGTTCTTC
j_call: TRBJ2-7; v_call: TRBV5-1; clone_size: many; d_call: TRBD2; cdr3_aa: CASKSASGSYEQYF; cdr3_nt: TGCGCCAGCAAAAGCGCTAGCGGGAGTTACGAGCAGTACTTC
j_call: TRBJ2-2; v_call: TRBV7-3; clone_size: few; d_call: NA; cdr3_aa: CASSPPGTSNTGELFF; cdr3_nt: TGTGCCAGCAGCCCCCCCGGGACATCGAACACCGGGGAGCTGTTTTTT